This TCR beta chain was observed in a study of shared clonotypes between healthy human individuals. The CDR3 has 15 residues. Germline V CDR1 and CDR2: SGHRS, YFSETQ. The V segment lost 3 bases and the J segment 8 bases; nucleotides outside the gene matches: 12. In the original processing: Without quality scores, immunoSEQ junctional reads could not be filtered like full-length reads. Profiled with immunoSEQ multiplex PCR; TCRdb holds only in-frame clones, not every one. Clone size and the V and J calls come from that table; the DNA yielded D and trimming. The repertoire holds about 1.5 million clones, with roughly 96% as singletons. Regarding this clone: Its antigen remains unknown.

Whole-study results and caveats: It was the few donors that limited the genetic and exposure-history diversity represented.

This rearrangement joins TRBV5-1 to TRBJ1-2; 8 bases agree with TRBD1. This TCR was sampled from a man aged 30 to 39 in good health. The sample taken for sequencing was naive CD4+ T cells sorted from blood. Indicated subset: CD45RA+ positively selected. The CDR3 DNA sequence: TGCGCCAGCAGCTCCGAGGGGACAGGAGGTCTCGGCTACACCTTC. Translating gives CASSSEGTGGLGYTF.